This TCR beta chain was sequenced in a study of cytomegalovirus exposure and HLA in healthy donors. The study's findings and limits: The majority of CMV-associated TCR beta chains were reported as apparently HLA-restricted in a later analysis. Later genetic work tied a missense DCLRE1C variant to beta-chain V and J trimming.

From germline, CDR1 is SGHNT and CDR2 YYREEE (reference sequence). This CDR3 spans 16 amino acids. At collection, donors were nominally healthy, but unrecorded immune exposures were probable. The PCR contained 60 Vbeta and 13 Jbeta primers. Some clones are missing from TCRdb's copy, which holds only in-frame ones; the method was immunoSEQ multiplex PCR. Of roughly 73,000 clones listed, roughly 74% are singletons. A note on this clone: Its antigen is as yet unknown. The junction differs from germline at one of its ends, possibly a read error.

The V gene is TRBV5-4, the J gene TRBJ2-7, with 8 bases lining up with TRBD1. This clonotype originated in a man between 40 and 49 years old in good health and CMV-seronegative. The sample was PBMCs. The chain's CDR3 is CARSLGSGQVNYEQYF. DNA for the CDR3: TGTGCCCGCAGCTTAGGATCGGGACAGGTAAACTACGAGCAGTACTTC.